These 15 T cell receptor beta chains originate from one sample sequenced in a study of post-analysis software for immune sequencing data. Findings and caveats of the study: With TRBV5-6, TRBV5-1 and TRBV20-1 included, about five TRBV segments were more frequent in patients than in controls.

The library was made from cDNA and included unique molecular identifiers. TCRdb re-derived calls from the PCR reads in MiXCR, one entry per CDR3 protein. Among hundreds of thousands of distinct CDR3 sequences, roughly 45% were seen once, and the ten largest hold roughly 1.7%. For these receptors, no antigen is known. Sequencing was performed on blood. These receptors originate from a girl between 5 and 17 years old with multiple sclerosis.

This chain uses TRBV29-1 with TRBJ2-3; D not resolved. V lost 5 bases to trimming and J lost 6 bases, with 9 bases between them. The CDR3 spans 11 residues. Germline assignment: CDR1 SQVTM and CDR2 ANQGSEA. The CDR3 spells CSVPDGDTQYF. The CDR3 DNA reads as TGCAGCGTTCCCGACGGGGATACGCAGTATTTT.

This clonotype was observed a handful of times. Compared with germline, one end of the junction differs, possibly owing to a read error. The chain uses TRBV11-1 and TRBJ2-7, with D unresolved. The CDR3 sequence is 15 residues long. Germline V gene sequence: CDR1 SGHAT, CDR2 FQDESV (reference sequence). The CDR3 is CAGSLSEGSPYEQYF. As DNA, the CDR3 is TGTGCCGGCAGCTTAAGTGAAGGGTCCCCCTACGAGCAGTACTTC. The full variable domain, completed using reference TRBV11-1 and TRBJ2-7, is EAEVAQSPRYKITEKSQAVAFWCDPISGHATLYWYRQILGQGPELLVQFQDESVVDDSQLPKDRFSAERLKGVDSTLKIQPAELGDSAMYLCAGSLSEGSPYEQYFGPGTRLTVT.

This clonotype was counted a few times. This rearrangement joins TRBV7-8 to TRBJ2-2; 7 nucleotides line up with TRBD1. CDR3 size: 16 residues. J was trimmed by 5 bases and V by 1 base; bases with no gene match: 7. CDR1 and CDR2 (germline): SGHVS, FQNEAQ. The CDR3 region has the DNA TGTGCCAGCAGCTTAGGATCAGGGGGTCGTACCGGGGAGCTGTTTTTT. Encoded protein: CASSLGSGGRTGELFF.

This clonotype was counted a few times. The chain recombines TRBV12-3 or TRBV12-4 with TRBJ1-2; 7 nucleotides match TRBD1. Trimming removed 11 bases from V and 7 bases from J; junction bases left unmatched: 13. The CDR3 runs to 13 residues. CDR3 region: CASEGAGVTGYTF. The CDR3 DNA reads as TGTGCCTCCGAGGGGGCAGGGGTGACTGGCTACACCTTC.

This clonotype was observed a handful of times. The CDR3 spells CATGQALEGAQYF. DNA of the CDR3: TGTGCCACGGGACAGGCGCTCGAAGGAGCCCAGTACTTC. The chain couples TRBV10-3 to TRBJ2-5, with 8 bases matching TRBD1. Germline V gene sequence: CDR1 ENHRY, CDR2 SYGVKD. The J segment lost 9 bases and the V segment lost 10 bases, leaving 13 bases of the junction unmatched. The CDR3 is 13 amino acids.

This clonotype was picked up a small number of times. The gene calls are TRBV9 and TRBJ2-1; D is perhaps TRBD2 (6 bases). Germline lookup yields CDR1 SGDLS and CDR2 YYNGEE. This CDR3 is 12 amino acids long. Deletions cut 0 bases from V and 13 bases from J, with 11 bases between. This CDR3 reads CASSVASGSQFF. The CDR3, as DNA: TGTGCCAGCAGCGTAGCCTCCGGGAGTCAGTTCTTC.

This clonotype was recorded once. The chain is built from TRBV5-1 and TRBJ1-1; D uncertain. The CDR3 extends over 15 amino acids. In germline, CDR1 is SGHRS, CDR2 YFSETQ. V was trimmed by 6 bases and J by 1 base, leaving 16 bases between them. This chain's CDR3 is CASTNGQQRNTEAFF. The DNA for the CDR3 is TGCGCCAGCACTAACGGCCAACAGAGGAACACTGAAGCTTTCTTT.

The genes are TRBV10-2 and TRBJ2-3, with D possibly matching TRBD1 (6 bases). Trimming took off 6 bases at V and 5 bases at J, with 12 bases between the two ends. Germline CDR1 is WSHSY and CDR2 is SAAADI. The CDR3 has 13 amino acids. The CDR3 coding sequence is TGCGCCAGCAGAGGTGGGGGCGAAGATACGCAGTATTTT. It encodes CASRGGGEDTQYF.

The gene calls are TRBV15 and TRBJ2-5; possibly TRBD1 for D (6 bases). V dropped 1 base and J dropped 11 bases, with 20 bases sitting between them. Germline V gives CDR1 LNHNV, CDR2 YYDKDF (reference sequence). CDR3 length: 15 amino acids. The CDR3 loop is CATSRGDTYPWGQYF. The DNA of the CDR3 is TGTGCCACCAGCAGAGGGGACACTTACCCTTGGGGGCAGTACTTC.

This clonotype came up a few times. The CDR3 coding sequence is TGCGCCAGCAGCCAGGGGACAGGCAACTATGGCTACACCTTC. Encoded protein: CASSQGTGNYGYTF. This rearrangement joins TRBV5-1 to TRBJ1-2; 8 nucleotides align to TRBD1. The CDR3 covers 14 residues. CDR1 is SGHRS and CDR2 is YFSETQ in the germline V gene. With 4 bases clipped from V and 2 bases from J, the junction kept 4 bases outside the gene matches.

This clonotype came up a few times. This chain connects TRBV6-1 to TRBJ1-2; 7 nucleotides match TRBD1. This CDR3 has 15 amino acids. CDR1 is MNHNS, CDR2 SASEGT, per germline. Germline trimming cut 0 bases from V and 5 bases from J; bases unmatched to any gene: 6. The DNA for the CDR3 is TGTGCCAGCAGTGAAGCGCAGGGGGTGGGGTATGGCTACACCTTC. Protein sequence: CASSEAQGVGYGYTF.

For the CDR3, the DNA is TGTGCCAGCAGTTACTCGACTAGCGGGTTACCCTACGAGCAGTACTTC. Its translation: CASSYSTSGLPYEQYF. This sequence joins TRBV6-5 and TRBJ2-7, with TRBD2 identical over 10 bases. Germline V CDR1 and CDR2: MNHEY, SVGAGI. The CDR3 is 16 residues long. After removal of 0 bases from V and 2 bases from J, the junction contained 4 bases not matched to a gene.

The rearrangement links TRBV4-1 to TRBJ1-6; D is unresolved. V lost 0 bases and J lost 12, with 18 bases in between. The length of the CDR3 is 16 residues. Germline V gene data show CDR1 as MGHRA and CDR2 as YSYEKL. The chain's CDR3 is CASSQEGLGMDGPLHF. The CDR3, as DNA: TGCGCCAGCAGCCAAGAGGGTCTGGGGATGGATGGACCCCTCCACTTT.

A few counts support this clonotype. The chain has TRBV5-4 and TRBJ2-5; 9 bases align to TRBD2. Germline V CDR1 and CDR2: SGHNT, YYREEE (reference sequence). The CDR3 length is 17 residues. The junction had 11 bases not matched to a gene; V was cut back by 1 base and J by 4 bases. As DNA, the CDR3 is TGTGCCAGCAGCTTGTTAATAGCGGGAGTGTTAGGAGAGACCCAGTACTTC. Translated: CASSLLIAGVLGETQYF.

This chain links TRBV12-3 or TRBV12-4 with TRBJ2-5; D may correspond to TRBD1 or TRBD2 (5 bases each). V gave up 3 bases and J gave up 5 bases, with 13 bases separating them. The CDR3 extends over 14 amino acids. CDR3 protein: CASSFSGPGETQYF. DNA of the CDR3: TGTGCCAGCAGTTTTTCGGGACCGGGGGAGACCCAGTACTTC.